This TCR beta chain came from a study of circulating CD8 cells and anti-PD-1 response in melanoma. Study context: Anti-PD-1 was first-line therapy for about 55% of the 13 patients. General study points: PD-1 and DPOS subsets showed similar, higher clonality than DNEG.

Each library started from roughly 15 ng of total RNA using the QIAseq Immune Repertoire TCR panel. TCRdb itself ran the reads through MiXCR, one entry per CDR3 protein. The data contain fewer than 2,000 distinct CDR3 sequences, almost 9.5% of them singletons. From live CD3+CD8+TCRalphabeta+ cells, four PD-1 and/or TIGIT subsets were sorted. This clonotype is termed medium-sized. Its antigen is unidentified. The CDR3 is 14 amino acids. Trimming took off 8 bases at V and 5 bases at J, with 21 bases between the two ends. The germline gives CDR1 SQVTM, CDR2 ANQGSEA. This chain connects TRBV29-1 to TRBJ1-2; TRBD1 might be the D (5 bases). Sequencing used CD8+ T cells from PBMCs, obtained at baseline or after one month of anti-PD-1 therapy (not recorded which). The receptor's source is a human donor with melanoma. CDR3 amino acids: CSTLDPGGTYGYTF. In DNA form, the CDR3 reads TGCAGCACATTGGACCCGGGAGGGACTTATGGCTACACCTTC.